This T cell receptor (beta chain) was identified during a study of blood T cell repertoires in COVID-19. In the study overall: Sites in the United States, Italy and Spain provided acute and convalescent COVID-19 samples. Sample material is recorded as cDNA or gDNA derived from T cells, B-cell-depleted T cells, or PBMCs.

Authors' analysis steps: Researchers report that nucleated cell counts were estimated from reference gene primer amplification. The protocol was immunoSEQ multiplex PCR, while the TCRdb copy is restricted to in-frame clones and leaves out a portion. The DNA was the basis for D and trimming; V, J and clone size are from that table. The sample contains about 97,000 clones, approximately 92% of which appear only once. Trimming at V came to 1 base and at J to 5 bases, leaving 3 bases not matched to a gene. The CDR3 spans 15 residues. Germline lookup yields CDR1 SSHAT and CDR2 FNYEAQ (reference sequence). With respect to this clone: Distinct nucleotide sequences in the sample also encode this CDR3.

The material sequenced was peripheral blood. The rearrangement joins TRBV7-7 to TRBJ2-2; TRBD2 agrees at 8 bases. This sequence was found in a man between 18 and 35 years old with acute or convalescent COVID-19. In DNA, the CDR3 is TGTGCCAGCAGCTTAGATCGGGGGGGAACCGGGGAGCTGTTTTTT. Its protein product is CASSLDRGGTGELFF.